The text below deals with one TCR beta chain. Its antigen is as yet unknown. This record comes from a study of T cell repertoires in cytomegalovirus infection. About the research overall: Selected CMV epitopes included recently identified HLA-C-restricted ones as well as well-studied HLA-B-restricted ones. It was the public TCR beta signatures that indicated both CMV infection and matching HLA type. General study findings and limits: The ex vivo response was dominated by HLA-C-restricted CMV-specific TCR beta clonotypes.

TCRdb passed the reads through MiXCR, listing each CDR3 protein once. Among around 360,000 distinct CDR3 sequences listed, roughly 36% were seen once. Material: cultured PBMCs, obtained from culture after CMV antigen stimulation. This TCR was recovered from a human donor in good health (CMV status not recorded). Some clones in this sample may be carry-over from other donors' samples.

CDR3 coding DNA: TGTGCCAGCAGTGCCGCCCAGGCTCCACTGTTTTTT. Its protein is CASSAAQAPLFF. The genes are TRBV2 and TRBJ1-4; D gene ambiguous. CDR3 length: 12 amino acids. From germline, CDR1 is SNHLY and CDR2 FYNNEI. V lost 4 bases and J lost 13, with 13 bases in between.